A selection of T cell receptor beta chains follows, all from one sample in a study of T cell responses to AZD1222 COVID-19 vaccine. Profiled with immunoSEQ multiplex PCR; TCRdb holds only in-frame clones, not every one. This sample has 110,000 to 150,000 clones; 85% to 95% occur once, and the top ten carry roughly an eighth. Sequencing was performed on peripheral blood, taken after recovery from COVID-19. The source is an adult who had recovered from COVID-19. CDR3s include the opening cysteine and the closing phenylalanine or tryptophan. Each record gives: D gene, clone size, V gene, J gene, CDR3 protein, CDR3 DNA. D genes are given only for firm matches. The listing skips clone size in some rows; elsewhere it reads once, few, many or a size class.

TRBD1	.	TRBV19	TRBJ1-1	CASSKDRGLGTEAFF	TGTGCCAGTAGTAAGGACAGGGGATTGGGTACTGAAGCTTTCTTT
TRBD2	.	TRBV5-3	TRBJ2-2	CARSGGLAGDTGELFF	TGTGCCAGAAGCGGGGGACTAGCGGGAGACACCGGGGAGCTGTTTTTT
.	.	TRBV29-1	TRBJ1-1	CSVRRGNTEAFF	TGCAGCGTTAGAAGGGGGAACACTGAAGCTTTCTTT
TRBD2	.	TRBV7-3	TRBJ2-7	CASSADPTSDEQYF	TGTGCCAGCAGCGCAGACCCGACTAGCGACGAGCAGTACTTC
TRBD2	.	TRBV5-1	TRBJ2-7	CASSRGGVSYEQYF	TGCGCCAGCAGTCGGGGAGGGGTCTCCTACGAGCAGTACTTC
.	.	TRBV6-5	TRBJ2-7	CASSSPPVRDEQYF	TGTGCCAGCAGCTCCCCCCCGGTTAGAGACGAGCAGTACTTC
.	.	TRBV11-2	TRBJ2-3	CASSLDGTQYF	TGTGCCAGCAGCTTAGACGGTACGCAGTATTTT
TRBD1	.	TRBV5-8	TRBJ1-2	CASSWDSPYGYTF	TGTGCCAGCAGCTGGGACAGCCCCTATGGCTACACCTTC
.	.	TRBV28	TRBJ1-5	CASSLGRGTQLNQPQHF	TGTGCCAGCAGTTTAGGGAGAGGGACACAACTCAATCAGCCCCAGCATTTT
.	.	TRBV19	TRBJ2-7	CASSPGLATFYEQYF	TGTGCCAGTAGTCCAGGCCTAGCGACTTTCTACGAGCAGTACTTC
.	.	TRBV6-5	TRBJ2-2	CASSYSPLITGELFF	TGTGCCAGCAGTTACTCCCCCCTAATCACCGGGGAGCTGTTTTTT
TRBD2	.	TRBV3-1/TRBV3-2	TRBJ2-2	CASSRFNWASGGNTGELFF	TGTGCCAGCAGCCGCTTCAACTGGGCTAGCGGGGGGAACACCGGGGAGCTGTTTTTT
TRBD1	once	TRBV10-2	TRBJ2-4	CASSPTGGVKNIQYF	TGCGCCAGCAGTCCGACAGGGGGCGTCAAAAACATTCAGTACTTC
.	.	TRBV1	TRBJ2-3	CTSSQDCREGLTYFDTQYF	TGCACCAGCAGCCAAGATTGCCGGGAGGGCCTTACGTATTTCGATACGCAGTATTTT
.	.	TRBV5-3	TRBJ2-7	CARSLGRAESYEQYF	TGTGCCAGAAGCTTGGGGAGGGCGGAATCCTACGAGCAGTACTTC
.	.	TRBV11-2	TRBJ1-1	CASSLTGVNTEAFF	TGTGCCAGCAGCTTGACAGGTGTTAACACTGAAGCTTTCTTT
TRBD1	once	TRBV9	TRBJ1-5	CASSAVGQVWEPQHF	TGTGCCAGCAGCGCCGTAGGACAGGTTTGGGAGCCCCAGCATTTT
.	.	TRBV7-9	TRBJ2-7	CASSATGLGSYEQYF	TGTGCCAGCAGTGCCACAGGGTTAGGGTCCTACGAGCAGTACTTC
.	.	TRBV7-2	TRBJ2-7	CASSLPGKGYEQYF	TGTGCCAGCAGCTTACCTGGCAAGGGATACGAGCAGTACTTC
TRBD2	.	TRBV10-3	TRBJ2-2	CAISDTAGGSGGELFF	TGTGCCATCAGTGATACAGCGGGAGGATCCGGCGGGGAGCTGTTTTTT
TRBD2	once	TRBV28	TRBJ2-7	CASTLGGWTSGSGAAVQYF	TGTGCCAGCACCTTGGGGGGGTGGACTAGCGGGAGTGGGGCAGCTGTGCAGTACTTC
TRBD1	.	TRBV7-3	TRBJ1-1	CASSPGQLNTEAFF	TGTGCCAGCAGCCCGGGACAGCTGAACACTGAAGCTTTCTTT
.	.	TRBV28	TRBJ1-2	CASSPTQGYGYTF	TGTGCCAGCAGTCCCACTCAGGGGTATGGCTACACCTTC
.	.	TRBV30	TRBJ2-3	CALEGGGSTDTQYF	TGTGCCCTAGAGGGTGGAGGGAGCACAGATACGCAGTATTTT
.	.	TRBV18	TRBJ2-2	CASSPYQGSNTGELFF	TGTGCCAGCTCACCATACCAGGGGTCGAACACCGGGGAGCTGTTTTTT
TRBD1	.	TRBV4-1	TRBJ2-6	CASSQPSPGGQGAYGANVLTF	TGCGCCAGCAGCCAACCCTCCCCGGGCGGACAGGGGGCTTACGGGGCCAACGTCCTGACTTTC
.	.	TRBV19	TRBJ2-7	CASSLGQGYEQYF	TGTGCCAGTAGTCTTGGGCAGGGATACGAGCAGTACTTC
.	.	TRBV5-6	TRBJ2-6	CASSGVQRANVLTF	TGTGCCAGCAGCGGAGTACAAAGGGCCAACGTCCTGACTTTC
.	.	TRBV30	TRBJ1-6	CAWKGRSGPTSPLHF	TGTGCCTGGAAAGGGCGTTCGGGGCCCACTTCACCCCTCCACTTT
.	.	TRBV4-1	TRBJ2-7	CASSQEKGRREQYF	TGCGCCAGCAGCCAAGAAAAAGGGAGGCGGGAGCAGTACTTC
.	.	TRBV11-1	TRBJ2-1	CASSFGDYNEQFF	TGTGCCAGCAGCTTTGGGGACTACAATGAGCAGTTCTTC
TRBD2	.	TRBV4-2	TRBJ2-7	CASSQWRLAGLEQYF	TGTGCCAGCAGCCAATGGAGGCTAGCGGGGCTCGAGCAGTACTTC
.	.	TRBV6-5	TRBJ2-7	CASSHGSNSYEQYF	TGTGCCAGCAGTCACGGGTCCAACTCCTACGAGCAGTACTTC
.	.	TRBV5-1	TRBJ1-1	CASSFSAFRGTEAFF	TGCGCCAGCAGCTTTAGTGCCTTCAGGGGCACTGAAGCTTTCTTT
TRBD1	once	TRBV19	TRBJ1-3	CASSRDSSGNTIYF	TGTGCCAGTAGCAGGGACAGCTCTGGAAACACCATATATTTT
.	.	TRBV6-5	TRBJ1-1	CASSSQPQRNAEAFF	TGTGCCAGCAGTTCCCAACCTCAGAGGAATGCTGAAGCTTTCTTT
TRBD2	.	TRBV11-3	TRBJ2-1	CAGGGCGEQFF	TGTGCTGGGGGGGGTTGTGGTGAGCAGTTCTTC
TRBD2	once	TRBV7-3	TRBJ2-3	CASSLGLASGTDTQYF	TGTGCCAGCAGCTTAGGACTAGCGAGTGGCACAGATACGCAGTATTTT
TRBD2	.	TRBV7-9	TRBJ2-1	CASSLGTTEQFF	TGTGCCAGCAGCTTGGGGACTACTGAGCAGTTCTTC
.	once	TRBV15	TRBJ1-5	CATKLGGGEGYSNQPQHF	TGTGCCACCAAGCTCGGGGGAGGGGAGGGTTATAGCAATCAGCCCCAGCATTTT
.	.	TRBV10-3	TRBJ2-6	CAISEDGASGANVLTF	TGTGCCATCAGTGAAGACGGGGCATCTGGGGCCAACGTCCTGACTTTC
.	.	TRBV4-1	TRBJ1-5	CASSQSPGSNQPQHF	TGCGCCAGCAGCCAAAGCCCGGGTAGCAATCAGCCCCAGCATTTT